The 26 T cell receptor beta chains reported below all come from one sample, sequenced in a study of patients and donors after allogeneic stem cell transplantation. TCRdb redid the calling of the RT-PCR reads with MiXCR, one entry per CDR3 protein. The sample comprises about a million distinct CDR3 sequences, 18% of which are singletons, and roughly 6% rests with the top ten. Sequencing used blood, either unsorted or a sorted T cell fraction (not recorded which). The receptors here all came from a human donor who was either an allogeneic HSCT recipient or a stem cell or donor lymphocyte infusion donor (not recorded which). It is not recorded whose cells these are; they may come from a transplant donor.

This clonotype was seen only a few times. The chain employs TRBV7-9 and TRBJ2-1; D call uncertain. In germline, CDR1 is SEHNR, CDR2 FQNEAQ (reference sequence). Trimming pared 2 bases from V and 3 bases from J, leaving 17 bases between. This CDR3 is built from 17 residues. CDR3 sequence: CASSLRSQSLFYNEQFF. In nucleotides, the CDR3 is TGTGCCAGCAGCTTAAGATCCCAGAGCCTTTTCTACAATGAGCAGTTCTTC.

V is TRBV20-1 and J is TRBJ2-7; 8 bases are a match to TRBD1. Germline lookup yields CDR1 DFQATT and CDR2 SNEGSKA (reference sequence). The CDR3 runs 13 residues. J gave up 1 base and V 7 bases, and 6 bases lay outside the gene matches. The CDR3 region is CSVRTGNSYEQYF. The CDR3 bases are TGCAGTGTTCGGACAGGGAATTCCTACGAGCAGTACTTC.

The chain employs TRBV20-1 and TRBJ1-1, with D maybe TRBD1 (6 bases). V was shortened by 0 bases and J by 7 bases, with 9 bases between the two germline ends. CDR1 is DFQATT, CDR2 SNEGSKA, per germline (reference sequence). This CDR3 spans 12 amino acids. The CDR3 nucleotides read TGCAGTGCTAGAGAGGGGGCCAGTGAAGCTTTCTTT. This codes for CSAREGASEAFF.

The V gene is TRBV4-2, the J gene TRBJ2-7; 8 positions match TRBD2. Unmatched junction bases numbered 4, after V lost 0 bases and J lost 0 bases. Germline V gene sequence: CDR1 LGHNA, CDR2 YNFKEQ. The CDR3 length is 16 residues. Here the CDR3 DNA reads TGTGCCAGCAGCCAAGAAGTAAGCGGGAGCTCCTACGAGCAGTACTTC. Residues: CASSQEVSGSSYEQYF.

CDR3 bases: TGTGCCAGCAGCTTAGGAGAGGGCAATGAGCAGTTCTTC. It is translated as CASSLGEGNEQFF. The chain combines TRBV7-7 with TRBJ2-1, with D tentatively TRBD2 (5 bases). CDR3 length: 13 residues. Between the trimmed V and J ends, which lost 1 base and 6 bases, there was a span of 7 bases. The germline gives CDR1 SSHAT, CDR2 FNYEAQ (reference sequence).

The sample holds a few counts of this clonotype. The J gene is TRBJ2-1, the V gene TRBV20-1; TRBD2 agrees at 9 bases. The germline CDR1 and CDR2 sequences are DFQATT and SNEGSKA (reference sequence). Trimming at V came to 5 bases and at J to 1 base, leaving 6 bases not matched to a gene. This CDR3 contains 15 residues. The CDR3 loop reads CSAQPTSGSYNEQFF. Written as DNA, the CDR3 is TGCAGTGCTCAACCGACTAGCGGTTCCTACAATGAGCAGTTCTTC.

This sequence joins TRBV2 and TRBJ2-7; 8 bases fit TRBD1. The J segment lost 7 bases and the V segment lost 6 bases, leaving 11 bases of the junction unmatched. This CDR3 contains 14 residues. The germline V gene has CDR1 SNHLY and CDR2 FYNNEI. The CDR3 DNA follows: TGTGCCAGCAGCGCCGGACAGGGATTTGGAGAGCAGTACTTC. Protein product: CASSAGQGFGEQYF.

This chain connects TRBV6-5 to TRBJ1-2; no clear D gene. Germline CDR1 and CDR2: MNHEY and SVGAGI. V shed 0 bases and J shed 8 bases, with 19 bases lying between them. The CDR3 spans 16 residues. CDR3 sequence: CASSYSTRHQVSGYTF. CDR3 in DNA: TGTGCCAGCAGTTACTCCACGAGACACCAGGTCTCCGGCTACACCTTC.

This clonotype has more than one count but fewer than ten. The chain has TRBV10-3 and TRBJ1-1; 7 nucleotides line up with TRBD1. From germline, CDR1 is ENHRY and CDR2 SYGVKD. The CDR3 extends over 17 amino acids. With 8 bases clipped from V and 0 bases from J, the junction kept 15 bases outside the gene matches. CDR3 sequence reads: CAIVGDSLRSVNTEAFF. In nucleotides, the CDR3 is TGTGCCATCGTTGGGGACAGCTTGAGGTCAGTGAACACTGAAGCTTTCTTT.

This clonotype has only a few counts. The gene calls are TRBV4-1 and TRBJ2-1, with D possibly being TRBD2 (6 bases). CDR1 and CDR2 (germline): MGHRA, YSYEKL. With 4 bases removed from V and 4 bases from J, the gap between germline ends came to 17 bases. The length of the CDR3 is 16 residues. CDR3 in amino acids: CASSRRRDLGYNEQFF. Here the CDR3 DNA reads TGCGCCAGCAGCCGTCGCCGGGACTTAGGATACAATGAGCAGTTCTTC.

The CDR3 is CASSLERPYEQYF. The CDR3 bases are TGTGCCAGCAGCTTAGAACGGCCCTACGAGCAGTACTTC. The chain links TRBV7-2 to TRBJ2-7; D is ambiguous. V was shortened by 1 base and J by 2 bases, with 6 bases between the two germline ends. This CDR3 has 13 amino acids. The germline gives CDR1 SGHTA, CDR2 FQGNSA.

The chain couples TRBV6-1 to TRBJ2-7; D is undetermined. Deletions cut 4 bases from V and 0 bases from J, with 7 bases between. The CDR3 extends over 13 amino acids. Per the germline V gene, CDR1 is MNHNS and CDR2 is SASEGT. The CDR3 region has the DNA TGTGCCAGCAGTGCCCGGCACTCCTACGAGCAGTACTTC. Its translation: CASSARHSYEQYF.

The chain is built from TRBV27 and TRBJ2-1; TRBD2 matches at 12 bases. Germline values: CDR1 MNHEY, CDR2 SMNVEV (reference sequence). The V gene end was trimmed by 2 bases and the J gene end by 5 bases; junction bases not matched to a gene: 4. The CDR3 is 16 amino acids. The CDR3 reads CASSLPLAGGHNEQFF. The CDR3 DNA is TGTGCCAGCAGTTTACCCCTAGCGGGGGGGCACAATGAGCAGTTCTTC.

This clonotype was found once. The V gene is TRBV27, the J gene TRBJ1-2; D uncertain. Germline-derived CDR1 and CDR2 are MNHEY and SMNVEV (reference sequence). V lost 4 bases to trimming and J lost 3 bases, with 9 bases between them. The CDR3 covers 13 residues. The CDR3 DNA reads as TGTGCCAGCAGTTCCGGGGATTACTATGGCTACACCTTC. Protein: CASSSGDYYGYTF.

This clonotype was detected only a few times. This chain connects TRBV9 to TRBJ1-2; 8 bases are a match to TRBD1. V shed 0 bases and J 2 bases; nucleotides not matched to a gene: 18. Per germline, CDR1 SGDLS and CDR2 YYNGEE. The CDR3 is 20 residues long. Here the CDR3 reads CASSVATDRTGSSLNYGYTF. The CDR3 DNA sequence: TGTGCCAGCAGCGTAGCTACGGATCGGACAGGGTCTTCCCTCAACTATGGCTACACCTTC.

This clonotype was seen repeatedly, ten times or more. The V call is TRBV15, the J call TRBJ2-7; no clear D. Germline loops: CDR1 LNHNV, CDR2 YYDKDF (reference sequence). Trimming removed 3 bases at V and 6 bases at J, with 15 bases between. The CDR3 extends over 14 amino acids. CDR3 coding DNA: TGTGCCACCAGCAGGCCCGTGGTGGGTAGCGAGCAGTACTTC. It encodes CATSRPVVGSEQYF.

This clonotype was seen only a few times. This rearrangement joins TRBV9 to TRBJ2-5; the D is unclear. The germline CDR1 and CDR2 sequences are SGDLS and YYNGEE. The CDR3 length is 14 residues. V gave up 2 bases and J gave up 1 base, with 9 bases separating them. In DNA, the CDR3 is TGTGCCAGCAGCGTCGGTGAACTCCAAGAGACCCAGTACTTC. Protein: CASSVGELQETQYF. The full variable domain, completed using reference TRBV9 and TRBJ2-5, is DSGVTQTPKHLITATGQRVTLRCSPRSGDLSVYWYQQSLDQGLQFLIQYYNGEERAKGNILERFSAQQFPDLHSELNLSSLELGDSALYFCASSVGELQETQYFGPGTRLLVL.

The CDR3 loop reads CASSTGPNSPLHF. The CDR3 DNA sequence: TGTGCCAGCAGCACCGGACCAAATTCACCCCTCCACTTT. This chain connects TRBV7-9 to TRBJ1-6, with D hard to call. Looked up from germline, CDR1 is SEHNR and CDR2 is FQNEAQ (reference sequence). The CDR3 is made up of 13 amino acids. The germline V and J ends were trimmed by 5 bases and 7 bases, with 9 bases remaining between them.

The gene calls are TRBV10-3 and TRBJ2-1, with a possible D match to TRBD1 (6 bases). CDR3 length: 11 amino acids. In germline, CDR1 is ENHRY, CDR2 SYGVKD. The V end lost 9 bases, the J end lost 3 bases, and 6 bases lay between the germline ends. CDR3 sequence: CAIQGYNEQFF. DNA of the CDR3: TGTGCCATACAGGGCTACAATGAGCAGTTCTTC.

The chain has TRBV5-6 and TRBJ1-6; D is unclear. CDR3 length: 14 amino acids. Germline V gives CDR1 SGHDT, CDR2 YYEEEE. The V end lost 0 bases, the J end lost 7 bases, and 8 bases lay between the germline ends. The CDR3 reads CASSLGRLNSPLHF. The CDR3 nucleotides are TGTGCCAGCAGCTTGGGACGTCTAAATTCACCCCTCCACTTT.

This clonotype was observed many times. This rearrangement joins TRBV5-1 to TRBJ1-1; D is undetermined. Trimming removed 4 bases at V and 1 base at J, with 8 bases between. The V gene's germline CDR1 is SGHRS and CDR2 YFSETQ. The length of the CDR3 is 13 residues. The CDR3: CASSPAGNTEAFF. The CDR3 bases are TGCGCCAGCAGCCCGGCGGGGAACACTGAAGCTTTCTTT. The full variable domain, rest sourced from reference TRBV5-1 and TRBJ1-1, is KAGVTQTPRYLIKTRGQQVTLSCSPISGHRSVSWYQQTPGQGLQFLFEYFSETQRNKGNFPGRFSGRQFSNSRSEMNVSTLELGDSALYLCASSPAGNTEAFFGQGTRLTVV.

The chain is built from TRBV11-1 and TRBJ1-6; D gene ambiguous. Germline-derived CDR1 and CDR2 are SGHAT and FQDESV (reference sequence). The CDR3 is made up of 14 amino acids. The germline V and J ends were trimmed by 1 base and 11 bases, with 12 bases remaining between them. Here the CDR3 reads CASSLVGPQPPLHF. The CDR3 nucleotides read TGTGCCAGCAGCTTAGTTGGGCCCCAGCCACCCCTCCACTTT.

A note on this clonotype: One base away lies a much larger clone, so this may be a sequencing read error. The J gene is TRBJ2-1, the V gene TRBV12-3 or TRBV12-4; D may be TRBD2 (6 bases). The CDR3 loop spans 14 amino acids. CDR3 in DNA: TGTGCCAGCAGTTTGTTACTAGCCCACAATGATCAGTTCTTC. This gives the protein CASSLLLAHNDQFF.

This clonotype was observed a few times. This chain's CDR3 is CSARDGDRGPTGELFF. Written as DNA, the CDR3 is TGCAGTGCTAGAGATGGGGACAGGGGACCCACCGGGGAGCTGTTTTTT. This chain links TRBV20-1 with TRBJ2-2, with 10 bases aligning to TRBD1. Losses at the gene ends were 0 bases for V and 4 bases for J; bases not matched to a gene: 5. Germline-derived CDR1 and CDR2 are DFQATT and SNEGSKA (reference sequence). The CDR3 covers 16 residues.

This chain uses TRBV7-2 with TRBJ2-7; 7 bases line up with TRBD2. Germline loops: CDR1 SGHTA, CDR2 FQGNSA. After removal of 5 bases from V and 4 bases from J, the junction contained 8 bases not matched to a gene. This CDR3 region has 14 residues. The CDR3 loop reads CASSLESRGYEQYF. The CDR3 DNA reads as TGTGCCAGCAGCCTCGAGTCGCGGGGGTACGAGCAGTACTTC.

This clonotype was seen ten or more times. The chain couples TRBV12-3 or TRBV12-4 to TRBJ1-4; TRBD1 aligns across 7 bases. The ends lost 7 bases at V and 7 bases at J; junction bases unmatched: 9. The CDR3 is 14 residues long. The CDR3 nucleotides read TGTGCCAGCACTGACAGGGACGTTGGTGAAAAACTGTTTTTT. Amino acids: CASTDRDVGEKLFF.